This T cell receptor (beta chain) was observed in a study of cytomegalovirus exposure and HLA in healthy donors. This clone turned up a few times. The antigen is undetermined. General study results and limits: TCR beta sequences numbering 15,000 to 20,000 were associated with HLA alleles at 0.05 false discovery rate in a later analysis. It was taken for granted in presence/absence analyses that sequencing depth across donors was roughly uniform.

PCR amplification relied on 60 Vbeta primers (plus 13 Jbeta primers). Generated by immunoSEQ multiplex PCR, the TCRdb table keeps only in-frame clones and is missing some. The sample holds 90,000 to 150,000 clones, less than 10% seen once. Trimming took 2 bases from V and 6 from J, leaving 8 bases between them. Germline CDR1 reads MDHEN; CDR2 reads SYDVKM. The CDR3 runs 12 residues. Sequenced: PBMCs. This TCR came from a woman between 40 and 55 years old in good health and CMV-seropositive. The chain couples TRBV28 to TRBJ2-7; tentatively, D is TRBD1 (5 bases). The CDR3 DNA follows: TGTGCCAGCAGTTTACCAGGGCGCGAGCAGTACTTC. Translating gives CASSLPGREQYF.